The sequence of this TCR beta chain was determined in a study of cytomegalovirus exposure and HLA in healthy donors (dated by TCRdb to about 2017). Regarding the research as a whole: An earlier analysis of roughly 610 of the donors reported around 280 Gb of sequence data and 90 million to 120 million unique TCR beta sequences obtained from 180 million or so T cells. Rather than drawing on any new phenotypic data, the later analysis identified candidate immune exposures from TCR beta sequences and the way those sequences occurred across donors. Besides the first cohort of approximately 710 subjects, a separate validation cohort made up of 120 different subjects was used. Of the roughly 400 genotyped donors, over 65% fell in the genetic ancestry cluster associated with self-reported Caucasian donors. Class I and class II HLA loci were covered by the typing at four-digit resolution. Roughly 5 DR-DQ haplotypes were handled as single units for association and clustering because linkage in the cohort was strong. Every repertoire in the discovery cohort had been generated on one and the same sequencing platform. An earlier analysis of 587 of the donors applied high-throughput TCR beta sequencing to assess whether each TCR beta V gene segment acted as functional or pseudogenic. About 320 gigabases of sequencing data and some 85 million unique TCR sequences were included in an early release covering 500 to 750 HLA-typed donors. A later analysis re-analyzed previously published TCR beta repertoires from 666 donors and added high-resolution HLA genotyping to study TCR occurrence patterns. High-throughput TCR immunosequencing, statistical association of individual TCRs with disease status, and machine learning were combined to predict cytomegalovirus infection status. Among roughly 400 genotyped donors of the cohort, an average of around 220,000 unique TCR beta nucleotide sequences was sequenced per donor, of which roughly 18% were non-productive. The number of typed donors differed by locus: 629-630 for A, B, C, DRB1 and DQB1; approximately 540 for DQA1; 606 for DPA1; and approximately 450 for DPB1. Donor age, sex, ethnicity and CMV serostatus were compiled alongside the repertoire data. A later genetic analysis used genome-wide SNP genotypes for about three fifths of the 666 donors, treating that subset as a discovery cohort. The study aimed to test whether cataloging public T cell receptors could reveal signatures of past pathogen exposure. The T cell repertoires of 670 or so subjects were profiled by immunosequencing and related to cytomegalovirus serostatus. Overall results and qualifications from the work: Specific HLA alleles were associated with 15,000 to 20,000 TCR beta sequences at a false discovery rate of 0.05 in a later analysis. Because the 87-base-pair reads could not distinguish some IMGT-functional V segments, including TRBV6-2 and TRBV6-3, those segments were excluded. When HLA alleles, especially DR and DQ, strongly co-occurred, attributing TCR associations to individual alleles was difficult. The sequencing pipeline was judged likely to have produced a cluster of highly shared sequence variants as a technical artifact. In a later analysis, HLA-associated TCR beta chains were found to be more clonally expanded and to have lower generation probabilities than equally common non-associated chains. In a later analysis, the rate of TCR association differed among HLA loci, with DRB1 alleles having the most associated TCRs and HLA-C alleles having the fewest. Sequencing depth was assumed to be roughly uniform across donors in the presence/absence analyses, though that assumption may not hold. The classifier was reported to diagnose cytomegalovirus status with high specificity and sensitivity in both the original cohort and the validation cohort. The authors suggested that the approach could potentially be generalized to other disease states and immunological phenotypes. Linkage disequilibrium might explain the correlated functional status among segregating V segments, but an unknown experimental factor could not be excluded. In the study, 164 TCR beta chains were listed as associated with cytomegalovirus. Most CMV-associated TCR beta chains appeared to be HLA-restricted in a later analysis, and the HLA associations seemed to be driven largely by CMV exposure. Across donors, most TCR sequences were observed very rarely, whereas some public TCRs were present in many individuals. Only TCR beta chains were sequenced in this cohort, and the absence of alpha or paired-chain data limited detectable features. Over 15 rarely observed V segments, including chromosome 9 orphons, were excluded from the earlier analysis of about 600 of the donors because counts were too low. An association between a missense DCLRE1C variant and V-gene and J-gene trimming of TCR beta chains was found in a later genetic analysis and replicated in an independent cohort. An earlier analysis of 587 of the donors showed that most TCR beta V segments appeared in productive rearrangements either about 87% or about 30% of the time, which broadly matched IMGT annotations. Three of the identified cytomegalovirus-associated TCR beta chains were confirmed in vitro to be specific for cytomegalovirus antigens. Immune exposure information for the cohort was limited to CMV serostatus. According to a later analysis, parvovirus B19, influenza, CMV and Epstein-Barr virus appeared linked to several top co-occurrence clusters. Because HLA typing was unavailable for some donors at each locus, only the typed subset was used in association tests. In a later genetic analysis, fewer N-insertions in productive TCRs were reported among donors in an Asian-associated ancestry cluster than the roughly 700-donor mean. A further reported finding was that TCR beta sequences accurately predicted the HLA-A and HLA-B alleles for most subjects in the first cohort.

Libraries were made using the immunoSEQ multiplex PCR assay. For the multiplex PCR, a mixture combining 60 forward primers for TCR Vbeta segments and 13 reverse primers for TCR Jbeta segments was used. A multiplex PCR assay on genomic DNA amplified the CDR3 region of rearranged TCR beta genes. Amplified TCR beta libraries were sequenced as 87-base-pair reads on the Illumina HiSeq System. Regarding the original processing steps: Across the 670 or so repertoires, a later analysis counted 80 million or so unique TCR beta chains, some 11 million of which were shared by at least two donors. Raw reads were error-corrected and collapsed into unique sequences with a nearest-neighbor algorithm that merged closely related sequences to remove PCR and sequencing errors. To assign V, D and J gene segments, CDR3 sequences were aligned to IMGT reference sequences. For a sequence to be retained, at least a six-nucleotide match to both a V gene segment and a J gene segment was required. A rearrangement was called productive if the CDR3 had no stop codons and remained in frame with V and J, and every other rearrangement was called non-productive. Following IMGT convention, CDR3 was defined as the stretch from the second conserved V-encoded cysteine up to the conserved J-encoded phenylalanine. Sequences without an unambiguous match to a single V gene segment were excluded from the earlier analysis of about 600 of the donors. An earlier analysis of several hundred of the donors called V segments functional above 56.7% productive rearrangements and segregating when the between-donor standard deviation exceeded 5%. A statistical classification framework was built for diagnosing cytomegalovirus status from the catalog of TCR beta chain sequences. In a later analysis, V and J genes were assigned by comparing TCR nucleotide sequences against IMGT/GENE-DB human TR gene sequences. In a later analysis, CDR3 sequences and most-parsimonious VDJ recombination scenarios were assigned using the TCRdist pipeline. In a later analysis, each TCR beta chain was defined by its CDR3 amino acid sequence together with its V-gene family, and reads without a unique V-gene family were excluded. As a way to deal with suspected cross-contamination and a sequencing artifact, a later analysis dropped hundreds of nucleotide sequences that were highly shared and had low generation probability. A later analysis calculated a clonal expansion index for each public chain from normalized within-repertoire ranks of inferred template counts. Generation probabilities in a later analysis came from a VDJ recombination model fitted to out-of-frame rearrangements, and those results were checked against IGoR. A later analysis scored TCR-TCR, TCR-HLA and TCR-CMV co-occurrence with hypergeometric tests, applying a repertoire-size bias correction to TCR pairs. False discovery rates were estimated in a later analysis by permuting HLA or CMV assignments 20 times. A later analysis grouped co-occurring TCRs with DBSCAN, adding TCRdist sequence similarity when clustering within HLA-allele-positive subsets. Repertoires with fewer than 30,000 or more than 120,000 public chains, plus five repertoires with anomalous nucleotide sharing, were excluded from co-occurrence clustering. TCRdb retrieved this table from immuneACCESS and kept in-frame rearrangements only. Not all clones are present; in checked studies, unresolved V genes account for under half, and no reason is known for the remainder. The DNA gave D and trimming, while V, J and clone size come from that table. The sample yields almost 90,000 clones; around 84% were counted once. Over 7% of the sample goes to the ten largest clones.

Worth noting for this clone: The clone's antigen remains unknown. No qualities accompany the bases; no much larger clone lies one base away.

Taken from cysteine to phenylalanine, the CDR3 has 12 residues. The retained sequence is limited to the CDR3, 36 bases, with the frame set at the first base. Germline trimming amounts to 4 bases on V and 5 bases on J, with 2 as the count of junction bases outside the gene matches. As encoded in the germline V gene, CDR1 is SQVTM while CDR2 is ANQGSEA. The cohort comprised hundreds of healthy bone marrow donors. At the time of sampling, all cohort members were nominally healthy, though unrecorded immune exposures were likely present. The donor tested CMV seropositive, placing the donor among the 250 to 350 seropositive members of the cohort. A peripheral blood sample was provided by each donor, and peripheral blood mononuclear cells were used for TCR beta sequencing. Genomic DNA extraction from the blood cell samples was performed with the Qiagen DNeasy Blood Extraction Kit.

Sequencing used PBMCs. The rearrangement joined TRBV29-1 to TRBJ2-5, and TRBD1 matches 9 of the central bases. This TCR came from a man aged 40-55 years in good health and CMV-seropositive. The CDR3 here reads CSVGTGVETQYF. The DNA reads TGCAGCGTTGGGACAGGGGTCGAGACCCAGTACTTC.